The rows below give T cell receptor beta chains drawn from one sample of a study of Tregs in tolerant kidney transplant recipients. Some clones are missing from TCRdb's copy, which holds only in-frame ones; the method was immunoSEQ multiplex PCR. The profile covers tens of thousands of clones, with more than 80% appearing a single time and roughly 4.3% taken by the ten largest. What was sequenced was CD8+ T cells from blood. The receptors stem from a human donor in good health. The CDR3 runs from the conserved cysteine through the conserved F or W. Fields, in order: clone size, J gene, D gene, V gene, CDR3 protein, CDR3 DNA. The D gene is left open where the match is weak. Clone size is shown for a subset of rows, as once, few, many or a class of expanded clone.

>once|TRBJ2-7|-|TRBV10-3
CASSRGLEQYF
TGTGCCAGCAGTCGCGGACTCGAGCAGTACTTC
>-|TRBJ2-7|-|TRBV11-1
CASSLRGDEQYF
TGTGCCAGCAGCTTAAGGGGGGACGAGCAGTACTTC
>-|TRBJ2-1|-|TRBV9
CASSVDFVAQDEQFF
TGTGCCAGCAGCGTAGACTTTGTCGCACAGGATGAGCAGTTCTTC
>-|TRBJ1-5|-|TRBV7-9
CASTEDGGQPQHF
TGTGCCAGCACCGAGGACGGGGGTCAGCCCCAGCATTTT
>-|TRBJ2-2|TRBD2|TRBV7-9
CASPSDGRAPGELFF
TGTGCCAGCCCTTCGGACGGGAGGGCCCCCGGGGAGCTGTTTTTT
>-|TRBJ2-1|-|TRBV5-6
CASSLAFAGGINYNEQFF
TGTGCCAGCAGCTTGGCCTTCGCGGGTGGGATAAACTACAATGAGCAGTTCTTC
>-|TRBJ2-3|TRBD2|TRBV7-9
CASSSPRSGGTDTQYF
TGTGCCAGCAGCTCTCCCCGGAGCGGGGGCACAGATACGCAGTATTTT
>-|TRBJ1-1|-|TRBV6-5
CASSYSSQVNTEAFF
TGTGCCAGCAGTTACTCGTCCCAGGTGAACACTGAAGCTTTCTTT
>-|TRBJ2-3|-|TRBV7-9
CASSLVNTDTQYF
TGTGCCAGCAGCTTAGTCAACACAGATACGCAGTATTTT
>once|TRBJ1-3|-|TRBV6-1
CASSEGAGSGNTIYF
TGTGCCAGCAGTGAAGGTGCAGGCTCTGGAAACACCATATATTTT
>-|TRBJ2-7|TRBD1|TRBV6-1
CASSEGQGLAYEQYF
TGTGCCAGCAGTGAAGGACAGGGGCTAGCCTACGAGCAGTACTTC
>-|TRBJ1-3|TRBD1|TRBV6-5
CASSSIQGSGNTIYF
TGTGCCAGCAGTTCCATACAGGGGTCCGGAAACACCATATATTTT
>-|TRBJ2-5|-|TRBV2
CASSGYQETQYF
TGTGCCAGCAGTGGATACCAAGAGACCCAGTACTTC
>-|TRBJ2-1|-|TRBV5-1
CASSFRQHEQFF
TGCGCCAGCAGCTTTAGGCAGCATGAGCAGTTCTTC
>-|TRBJ2-4|-|TRBV11-1
CASSPQPTVLAKNIQYF
TGTGCCAGCAGCCCCCAGCCGACAGTGCTAGCCAAAAACATTCAGTACTTC
>-|TRBJ1-2|-|TRBV15
CATSRTGGSNYGYTF
TGTGCCACCAGCAGGACAGGAGGTTCAAACTATGGCTACACCTTC
>once|TRBJ2-7|-|TRBV20-1
CSTRDSGEQYF
TGCAGTACTAGAGATTCGGGCGAGCAGTACTTC
>-|TRBJ2-5|-|TRBV6-1
CASSVKPGRETQYF
TGTGCCAGCAGCGTCAAACCGGGGCGGGAGACCCAGTACTTC
>-|TRBJ1-2|TRBD1|TRBV27
CASSFLGQGRRGIYGYTF
TGTGCCAGCAGTTTTCTCGGACAGGGTAGGAGGGGGATCTATGGCTACACCTTC
>-|TRBJ2-3|TRBD1|TRBV4-1
CASSQRQGAATDTQYF
TGCGCCAGCAGCCAACGACAGGGGGCAGCCACAGATACGCAGTATTTT
>-|TRBJ2-3|TRBD2|TRBV19
CASGREGITDTQYF
TGTGCCAGCGGGCGGGAGGGCATCACAGATACGCAGTATTTT
>-|TRBJ2-1|TRBD2|TRBV7-9
CASSLARESGQFF
TGTGCCAGCAGCTTAGCGCGGGAGAGCGGCCAGTTCTTC
>once|TRBJ2-3|-|TRBV6-6
CASSMTGWRTDTQYF
TGTGCCAGCAGTATGACGGGATGGCGCACAGATACGCAGTATTTT
>once|TRBJ2-1|-|TRBV10-1
CASSESTSLINEQFF
TGCGCCAGCAGTGAGTCGACGAGTTTAATCAATGAGCAGTTCTTC
>-|TRBJ1-1|-|TRBV4-2
CASSGRGPNTEAFF
TGTGCCAGCAGCGGAAGGGGCCCCAACACTGAAGCTTTCTTT
>-|TRBJ1-5|-|TRBV19
CASSTVGTVSNQPQHF
TGTGCCAGTAGTACCGTCGGGACCGTTAGCAATCAGCCCCAGCATTTT
>-|TRBJ2-7|-|TRBV6-1
CASSELWSYYEQYF
TGTGCCAGCAGTGAACTCTGGTCTTACTACGAGCAGTACTTC
>-|TRBJ2-7|-|TRBV19
CASSIGGSEQYF
TGTGCCAGTAGTATTGGGGGGAGCGAGCAGTACTTC
>-|TRBJ2-2|-|TRBV12-5
CASAPTGELFF
TGTGCTAGTGCCCCCACCGGGGAGCTGTTTTTT
>once|TRBJ1-2|-|TRBV7-9
CASRGWANYGYTF
TGTGCCAGCAGGGGCTGGGCTAACTATGGCTACACCTTC
>few|TRBJ2-6|-|TRBV7-9
CASTAQGPNVLTF
TGTGCCAGCACAGCACAGGGTCCCAACGTCCTGACTTTC
>-|TRBJ1-3|TRBD1|TRBV2
CASTTGDSGNTIYF
TGTGCCAGCACGACAGGGGACTCTGGAAACACCATATATTTT
>-|TRBJ2-2|TRBD1|TRBV7-6
CASSSLRTGRLGTGELFF
TGTGCCAGCAGCTCACTACGGACAGGGCGTCTGGGGACCGGGGAGCTGTTTTTT
>-|TRBJ1-4|-|TRBV27
CASSLRRQSEKLFF
TGTGCCAGCAGTTTAAGGAGACAGAGTGAAAAACTGTTTTTT
>-|TRBJ2-5|-|TRBV7-9
CASSSRGTQYF
TGTGCCAGCAGCTCCCGTGGGACCCAGTACTTC
>-|TRBJ1-5|TRBD1|TRBV27
CASSLWTGQNQPQHF
TGTGCCAGCAGTCTCTGGACAGGGCAAAATCAGCCCCAGCATTTT
>-|TRBJ1-5|-|TRBV19
CASSRSVNQPQHF
TGTGCCAGTAGTCGGTCAGTCAATCAGCCCCAGCATTTT
>-|TRBJ1-1|-|TRBV6-4
CASSDPERGNTEAFF
TGTGCCAGCAGTGACCCAGAGAGGGGAAACACTGAAGCTTTCTTT
>once|TRBJ2-7|-|TRBV7-9
CASSLATTGYSYEQYF
TGTGCCAGCAGCTTAGCAACAACGGGCTACTCCTACGAGCAGTACTTC
>-|TRBJ2-7|TRBD2|TRBV30
CAWSVGLAGAYEQYF
TGTGCCTGGAGTGTAGGACTAGCGGGAGCCTACGAGCAGTACTTC
>-|TRBJ1-6|-|TRBV5-6
CASSPGPVYSSSYNSPLHF
TGTGCCAGCAGCCCCGGGCCGGTATACTCAAGCTCCTATAATTCACCCCTCCACTTT
>-|TRBJ1-1|-|TRBV6-5
CASSYDSGNMNTEAFF
TGTGCCAGCAGTTACGACTCAGGTAATATGAACACTGAAGCTTTCTTT
>once|TRBJ1-5|-|TRBV25-1
CASSPLGGEGNQPQHF
TGTGCCAGCAGTCCCTTGGGGGGGGAGGGCAATCAGCCCCAGCATTTT
>-|TRBJ2-2|-|TRBV30
CAWSTPNTGELFF
TGTGCCTGGAGTACACCGAACACCGGGGAGCTGTTTTTT
>-|TRBJ2-2|-|TRBV5-1
CASSLDNTGELFF
TGCGCCAGCAGCTTGGATAACACCGGGGAGCTGTTTTTT
>-|TRBJ1-2|TRBD1|TRBV27
CASSLRDRPNYGYTF
TGTGCCAGCAGTTTAAGGGACAGGCCCAACTATGGCTACACCTTC
>-|TRBJ2-1|-|TRBV11-2
CASSPWGRSNEQFF
TGTGCCAGCAGCCCTTGGGGCAGGTCCAATGAGCAGTTCTTC
>-|TRBJ2-7|TRBD2|TRBV5-6
CASSWEGSYEQYF
TGTGCCAGCAGCTGGGAGGGAAGCTACGAGCAGTACTTC
>-|TRBJ2-1|TRBD2|TRBV7-9
CASSLPAGTSGKVYEQFF
TGTGCCAGCAGCTTACCCGCCGGGACTAGCGGGAAGGTATATGAGCAGTTCTTC
>-|TRBJ1-1|-|TRBV7-9
CASSLTDSRVTEAFF
TGTGCCAGCAGCTTGACGGACAGCAGGGTCACTGAAGCTTTCTTT
>once|TRBJ2-7|-|TRBV25-1
CASSVYPLEQYF
TGTGCCAGCAGTGTTTACCCTCTCGAGCAGTACTTC
>-|TRBJ1-1|-|TRBV9
CASSESHTEAFF
TGTGCCAGCAGTGAGAGCCATACTGAAGCTTTCTTT
>once|TRBJ2-7|TRBD1|TRBV4-1
CASSYGQGSYEQYF
TGCGCCAGCAGCTACGGACAGGGGTCCTACGAGCAGTACTTC
>-|TRBJ2-3|-|TRBV7-6
CASSPRGGEADTQYF
TGTGCCAGCAGCCCAAGGGGGGGGGAGGCAGATACGCAGTATTTT